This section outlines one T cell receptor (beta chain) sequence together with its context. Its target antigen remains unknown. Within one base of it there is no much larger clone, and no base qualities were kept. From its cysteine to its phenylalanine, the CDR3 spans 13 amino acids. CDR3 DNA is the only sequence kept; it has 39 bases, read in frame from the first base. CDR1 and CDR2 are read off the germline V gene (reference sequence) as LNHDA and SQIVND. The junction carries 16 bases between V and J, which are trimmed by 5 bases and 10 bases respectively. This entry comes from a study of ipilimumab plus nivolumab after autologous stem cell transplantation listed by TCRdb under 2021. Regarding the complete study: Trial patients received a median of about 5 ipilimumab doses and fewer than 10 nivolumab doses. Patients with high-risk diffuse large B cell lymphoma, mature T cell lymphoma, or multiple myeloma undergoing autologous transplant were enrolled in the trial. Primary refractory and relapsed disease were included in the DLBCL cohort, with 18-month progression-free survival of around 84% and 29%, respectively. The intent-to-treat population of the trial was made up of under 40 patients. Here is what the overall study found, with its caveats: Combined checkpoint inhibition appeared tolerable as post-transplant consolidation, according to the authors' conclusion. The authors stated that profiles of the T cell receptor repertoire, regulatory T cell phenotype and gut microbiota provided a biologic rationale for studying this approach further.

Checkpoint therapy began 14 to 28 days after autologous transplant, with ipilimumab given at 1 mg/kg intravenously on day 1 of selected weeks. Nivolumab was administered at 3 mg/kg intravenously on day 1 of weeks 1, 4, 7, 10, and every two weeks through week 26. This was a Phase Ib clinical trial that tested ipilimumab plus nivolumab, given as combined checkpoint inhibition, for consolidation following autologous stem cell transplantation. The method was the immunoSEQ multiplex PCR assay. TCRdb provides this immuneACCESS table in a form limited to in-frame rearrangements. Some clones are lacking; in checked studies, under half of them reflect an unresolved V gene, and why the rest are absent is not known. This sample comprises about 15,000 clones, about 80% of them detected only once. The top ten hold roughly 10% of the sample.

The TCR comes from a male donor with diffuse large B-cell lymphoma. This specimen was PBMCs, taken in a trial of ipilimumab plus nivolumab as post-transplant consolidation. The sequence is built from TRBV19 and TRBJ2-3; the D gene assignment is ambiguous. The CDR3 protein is CASSPELPEAQYF. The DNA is TGTGCCAGTAGTCCCGAACTCCCAGAGGCGCAGTATTTT.